These T cell receptor beta chains were read from a single sample in a study of blood T cell repertoires in COVID-19. Here immunoSEQ multiplex PCR was the method, and the copy in TCRdb shows in-frame clones only, minus some. The data hold 60,000 to 65,000 clones, with approximately 80% observed a single time. The sample consisted of peripheral blood. All receptors derive from a woman aged 80 or older with active or convalescent COVID-19. CDR3s include the opening cysteine and the closing phenylalanine or tryptophan. D genes are given only for firm matches. Size tells how often a clone was seen (once, few, many) or the class of an expanded clone, and some rows leave it out.

TGTGCCAGCAGCTTAGGGCAGGGGTACACAGATACGCAGTATTTT	CASSLGQGYTDTQYF	TRBJ2-3	15	once	NA	TRBV5-6
TGTGCCTGGAACAGATTCTCTGGAAACACCATATATTTT	CAWNRFSGNTIYF	TRBJ1-3	13	NA	NA	TRBV30
TGTGCCAGCAGCTTAACTAAGGTCGCTTTCTTT	CASSLTKVAFF	TRBJ1-1	11	NA	NA	TRBV7-6
TGTGCCAGCAGCACGACAGGGGGGAGCCCAGATACGCAGTATTTT	CASSTTGGSPDTQYF	TRBJ2-3	15	NA	TRBD1	TRBV6-5
TGTGCCAGTAGTAACGTTGGACAGGGGGATTCACCCCTCCACTTT	CASSNVGQGDSPLHF	TRBJ1-6	15	NA	TRBD1	TRBV19
TGTGCCAGTCCCTTGCGACAGGTCTTACCGAGCTCCTACGAGCAGTACTTC	CASPLRQVLPSSYEQYF	TRBJ2-7	17	NA	NA	TRBV25-1
TGTGCCAGCAGCTCACCCACGACTAGCTCAGATACGCAGTATTTT	CASSSPTTSSDTQYF	TRBJ2-3	15	few	TRBD2	TRBV5-4
TGTGCCAGCAGAAGGACAGGGGGCGTAGCGGGGGGAGTCTACGAGCAGTACTTC	CASRRTGGVAGGVYEQYF	TRBJ2-7	18	NA	NA	TRBV27
TGTGCCAGCAGCGGGACTAGCGGGGCGTGGACCCAGTACTTC	CASSGTSGAWTQYF	TRBJ2-5	14	NA	TRBD2	TRBV2
TGTGCCAGCAGCGCCGGGACAAATCGTGGCACTGAAGCTTTCTTT	CASSAGTNRGTEAFF	TRBJ1-1	15	NA	NA	TRBV7-9
TGTGCCAGCAGCTTAGCCAGTAACAATTCACCCCTCCACTTT	CASSLASNNSPLHF	TRBJ1-6	14	NA	NA	TRBV7-2
TGCGCCAGCAGTGAGGCCAGGGATGGCGGCACTGAAGCTTTCTTT	CASSEARDGGTEAFF	TRBJ1-1	15	many	NA	TRBV10-1
TGCGCCAGCAGCCAAGAGAACATCTTTGGTGATTCACCCCTCCACTTT	CASSQENIFGDSPLHF	TRBJ1-6	16	NA	NA	TRBV4-1
TGTGCCAGCAGCAACCCCGGGGTTTCCTCCTACGAGCAGTACTTC	CASSNPGVSSYEQYF	TRBJ2-7	15	NA	NA	TRBV7-2
TGTGCCAGCAGACCACACAGGGATTATGGCTACACCTTC	CASRPHRDYGYTF	TRBJ1-2	13	NA	NA	TRBV2
TGTGCCAGCAGCCCTGAGCGTACAGATACGCAGTATTTT	CASSPERTDTQYF	TRBJ2-3	13	NA	NA	TRBV11-2
TGTGCCAGCAGCGGACAGATGAACACTGAAGCTTTCTTT	CASSGQMNTEAFF	TRBJ1-1	13	NA	NA	TRBV11-3
TGTGCCAGCACCACAGGGCGGACAGGTGAAGCTTTCTTT	CASTTGRTGEAFF	TRBJ1-1	13	NA	TRBD1	TRBV6-5
TGTGCCAGCAGCACCCGGCAAGAGCCCAGGACAGTATACAATGAGCAGTTCTTC	CASSTRQEPRTVYNEQFF	TRBJ2-1	18	NA	NA	TRBV21-1
TGCAGCGTTGATGACGGGGTCGACACCGGGGAGCTGTTTTTT	CSVDDGVDTGELFF	TRBJ2-2	14	NA	NA	TRBV29-1
TGCGCCAGCACCGCCGGACAGGGGGGTTTTACTGAAGCTTTCTTT	CASTAGQGGFTEAFF	TRBJ1-1	15	NA	TRBD1	TRBV5-1
TGTGCCAGCAGGAAGGGGGCCGTTAATGAAAAACTGTTTTTT	CASRKGAVNEKLFF	TRBJ1-4	14	NA	TRBD1	TRBV7-2
TGTGCCAGTCGGGTTCAGGGTGGGGACACTGAAGCTTTCTTT	CASRVQGGDTEAFF	TRBJ1-1	14	few	NA	TRBV19
TGTGCCAGCAGCGCCCAGCGGGGGCAAGAGACCCAGTACTTC	CASSAQRGQETQYF	TRBJ2-5	14	NA	TRBD2	TRBV7-2
TGTGCCAGCAGCTTAGGGGCCCTAGGGAACAGTGAAGCTTTCTTT	CASSLGALGNSEAFF	TRBJ1-1	15	NA	NA	TRBV5-6
TGTGCCAGCAGCCGGCAGTCAGGGGGCAATCAGCCCCAGCATTTT	CASSRQSGGNQPQHF	TRBJ1-5	15	NA	NA	TRBV3-1/TRBV3-2
TGCGCCAGCAGCCAAATCGCAGGGGGCTATGGCTACACCTTC	CASSQIAGGYGYTF	TRBJ1-2	14	NA	TRBD1	TRBV4-1
TGTGCCAGCAGCCCAGGGACAGGGGAGGCTCAGCCCCAGCATTTT	CASSPGTGEAQPQHF	TRBJ1-5	15	NA	TRBD1	TRBV5-6
TGTGCCAGCAGTGAAGCGATCCCGGGTAGCGGGGGCCACGGAGAGACCCAGTACTTC	CASSEAIPGSGGHGETQYF	TRBJ2-5	19	NA	TRBD2	TRBV6-1
TGTGCCACCTCGTCGGAGTATAGCAATCAGCCCCAGCATTTT	CATSSEYSNQPQHF	TRBJ1-5	14	NA	NA	TRBV6-5
TGTGCCAGCAGCCAAGATAGGACAGGCTATGGCTACACCTTC	CASSQDRTGYGYTF	TRBJ1-2	14	NA	TRBD1	TRBV14
TGCGCCAGCAGCTTGGAGATAGACACTGAAGCTTTCTTT	CASSLEIDTEAFF	TRBJ1-1	13	NA	NA	TRBV5-1
TGTGCCAGCAGCCCCAGGGGGGAAGGGGAGCTGTTTTTT	CASSPRGEGELFF	TRBJ2-2	13	NA	NA	TRBV12-3/TRBV12-4
TGTGCCAGCAGCCCCGGGATAGCGGGGCACTACAATGAGCAGTTCTTC	CASSPGIAGHYNEQFF	TRBJ2-1	16	NA	TRBD2	TRBV7-9
TGCGCCAGCAGCCCTGATCCCGGGGGATCCACCGGGGAGCTGTTTTTT	CASSPDPGGSTGELFF	TRBJ2-2	16	once	NA	TRBV5-1
TGTGCCATCGATAGCGGGGGTAGCCCGGATGAGCAGTTCTTC	CAIDSGGSPDEQFF	TRBJ2-1	14	NA	TRBD2	TRBV10-3
TGTGCCACCAGCAGAGATCGCGGTAAAACAGATACGCAGTATTTT	CATSRDRGKTDTQYF	TRBJ2-3	15	NA	NA	TRBV15
TGTGCCAGCAGCTTAGCGCCCAGGACAACTAATGAAAAACTGTTTTTT	CASSLAPRTTNEKLFF	TRBJ1-4	16	many	NA	TRBV7-9
TGCGCCAGCAGCTTGGGTGCGGGAGGTACTGAAGCTTTCTTT	CASSLGAGGTEAFF	TRBJ1-1	14	NA	NA	TRBV5-1
TGTGCCAGCATCAGGGGGCGAAACACCGGGGAGCTGTTTTTT	CASIRGRNTGELFF	TRBJ2-2	14	NA	TRBD1	TRBV11-2
TGTGCCAGCAGTCCCCGGGGAGAGAGCTCTGGGGCCAACGTCCTGACTTTC	CASSPRGESSGANVLTF	TRBJ2-6	17	NA	NA	TRBV4-2
TGTGCCAGCAGCTCCAAGAGCGGGGAGGCTTCCTACGAGCAGTACTTC	CASSSKSGEASYEQYF	TRBJ2-7	16	NA	TRBD2	TRBV7-9
TGTGCCAGCAGTTTATTGAGGGAGAACACTGAAGCTTTCTTT	CASSLLRENTEAFF	TRBJ1-1	14	NA	NA	TRBV28
TGTGCCATCAGTGAGGAGCAGGGAGGCTCCTACGAGCAGTACTTC	CAISEEQGGSYEQYF	TRBJ2-7	15	few	NA	TRBV10-3
TGTGCCACAATGGTGGGGACAGGGATCACCGGGGAGCTGTTTTTT	CATMVGTGITGELFF	TRBJ2-2	15	NA	TRBD1	TRBV3-1/TRBV3-2
TGTGCCACCAGCAGGTTTGCAGGGTCGGGGGCCAACGTCCTGACTTTC	CATSRFAGSGANVLTF	TRBJ2-6	16	NA	NA	TRBV15
TGTGCCAGCAGCTGGGGGGGACTAGCGGGAGATACGCAGTATTTT	CASSWGGLAGDTQYF	TRBJ2-3	15	NA	TRBD2	TRBV5-8
TGTGCCAGCAGCGAGAGCCGGGAGGCGACCCAGTACTTC	CASSESREATQYF	TRBJ2-5	13	NA	TRBD2	TRBV9
TGTGCCAGCAGTTTGACAGGGGTCTATGGCTACACCTTC	CASSLTGVYGYTF	TRBJ1-2	13	NA	TRBD1	TRBV27
TGTGCCAGCAGCAACCCCTCTAGTTCTGATACGCAGTATTTT	CASSNPSSSDTQYF	TRBJ2-3	14	NA	NA	TRBV7-9
TGTGCCAGCAGACCCCTCCAGATGAACACTGAAGCTTTCTTT	CASRPLQMNTEAFF	TRBJ1-1	14	NA	NA	TRBV5-4